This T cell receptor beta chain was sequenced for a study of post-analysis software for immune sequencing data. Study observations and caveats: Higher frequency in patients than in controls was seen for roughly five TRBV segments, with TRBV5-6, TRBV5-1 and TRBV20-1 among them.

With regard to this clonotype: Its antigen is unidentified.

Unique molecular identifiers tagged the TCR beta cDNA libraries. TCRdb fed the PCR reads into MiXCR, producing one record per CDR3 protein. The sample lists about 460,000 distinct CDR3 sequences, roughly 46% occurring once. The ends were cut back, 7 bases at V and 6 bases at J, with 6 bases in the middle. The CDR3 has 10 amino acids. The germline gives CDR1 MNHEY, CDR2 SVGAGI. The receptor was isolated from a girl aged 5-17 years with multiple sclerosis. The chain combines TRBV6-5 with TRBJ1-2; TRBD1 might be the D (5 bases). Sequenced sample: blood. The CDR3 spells CASKGHGYTF. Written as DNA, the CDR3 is TGTGCCAGCAAGGGGCATGGCTACACCTTC.